The 12 T cell receptor beta chains listed next were all sequenced from one sample in a study of OX40 agonist ivuxolimab in advanced cancers. TCRdb's copy holds only in-frame clones and misses some; the assay was immunoSEQ multiplex PCR. The table shows tens of thousands of clones, with around 87% occurring only once. The sequencing used CD4+ or CD8+ T cells sorted from blood, collected in a trial of the OX40 agonist ivuxolimab. The receptor set was obtained from an adult with an advanced solid tumor such as melanoma, head and neck, liver or kidney cancer.

In regard to this clone: Other nucleotide sequences from this sample produce the same CDR3. The V call is TRBV7-2, the J call TRBJ2-7; maybe TRBD2 (5 bases). Deletions cut 2 bases from V and 0 bases from J, with 8 bases between. The CDR3 sequence is 14 residues long. Germline loops: CDR1 SGHTA, CDR2 FQGNSA. CDR3: CASSLSGSSYEQYF. CDR3 DNA: TGTGCCAGCAGCTTAAGTGGGAGCTCCTACGAGCAGTACTTC. The whole variable domain, remainder taken from reference TRBV7-2 and TRBJ2-7, is GAGVSQSPSNKVTEKGKDVELRCDPISGHTALYWYRQSLGQGLEFLIYFQGNSAPDKSGLPSDRFSAERTGGSVSTLTIQRTQQEDSAVYLCASSLSGSSYEQYFGPGTRLTVT.

The V gene is TRBV6-1, the J gene TRBJ1-2; unclear D gene. Germline V lookup: CDR1 MNHNS, CDR2 SASEGT. The V end was cut by 5 bases, the J end by 8 bases, with 9 bases between. The CDR3 is 11 amino acids. The chain's CDR3 is CASSSARGYTF. The CDR3 DNA reads TGTGCCAGCAGTTCCGCGAGAGGCTACACCTTC.

The chain is built from TRBV5-4 and TRBJ2-3; TRBD1 agrees at 7 bases. The length of the CDR3 is 13 residues. After removal of 4 bases from V and 5 bases from J, the junction contained 4 bases not matched to a gene. Per germline, CDR1 SGHNT and CDR2 YYREEE (reference sequence). CDR3 in amino acids: CASSRQGRDTQYF. The CDR3 DNA sequence: TGTGCCAGCAGCCGACAGGGAAGAGATACGCAGTATTTT.

This clone showed up just once. The rearrangement links TRBV5-4 to TRBJ1-2; TRBD1 matches at 7 bases. Germline-derived CDR1 and CDR2 are SGHNT and YYREEE (reference sequence). V dropped 4 bases and J dropped 1; count of bases not matched to a gene: 13. The CDR3 runs to 17 residues. The CDR3 nucleotides are TGTGCCAGCAGCCCCGGACAGGCGAGCCAACTTAACTATGGCTACACCTTC. Encoded protein: CASSPGQASQLNYGYTF.

In nucleotides, the CDR3 is TGTGCCAGCAGCATGGACTACGATCAGCCCCAGCATTTT. This codes for CASSMDYDQPQHF. The chain uses TRBV5-4 and TRBJ1-5; D gene uncertain. V lost 4 bases and J lost 5, with 10 bases in between. Germline CDR1 is SGHNT and CDR2 is YYREEE (reference sequence). This CDR3 spans 13 amino acids.

The chain recombines TRBV5-4 with TRBJ2-7; unclear D gene. Germline values: CDR1 SGHNT, CDR2 YYREEE (reference sequence). Trimming removed 2 bases at V and 1 base at J, with 10 bases between. This CDR3 is built from 14 residues. CDR3 bases: TGTGCCAGCAGCTTTCAATCTGCGTCCTACGAGCAGTACTTC. It codes for CASSFQSASYEQYF.

The CDR3 loop is CASSRDRDNSPLHF. CDR3 DNA: TGTGCCAGCAGCCGGGACAGGGATAATTCACCCCTCCACTTT. V usage is TRBV6-4 and J usage is TRBJ1-6, with 9 bases identical to TRBD1. Germline V gene lookup returns CDR1 MRHNA and CDR2 SNTAGT. The CDR3 covers 14 residues. After removal of 6 bases from V and 5 bases from J, the junction contained 2 bases not matched to a gene.

The chain recombines TRBV27 with TRBJ2-7; 8 nucleotides line up with TRBD2. The germline CDR1 and CDR2 sequences are MNHEY and SMNVEV (reference sequence). The ends lost 5 bases at V and 7 bases at J; junction bases unmatched: 7. This CDR3 is built from 13 residues. The CDR3 is CASSARTGGEQYF. The CDR3, as DNA: TGTGCCAGCAGTGCCCGGACGGGGGGGGAGCAGTACTTC.

The V and J genes are TRBV5-6 and TRBJ1-6; TRBD1 might be the D (6 bases). Germline CDR1 is SGHDT and CDR2 is YYEEEE. V lost 3 bases and J 0 bases, leaving 13 bases between the germline ends. This CDR3 comprises 17 residues. The CDR3 DNA reads TGTGCCAGCAGCTCGGACAGTTACCGCTCCTATAATTCACCCCTCCACTTT. Translating it yields CASSSDSYRSYNSPLHF.

The chain carries TRBV6-5 and TRBJ2-3; 9 nucleotides line up with TRBD2. The CDR3 has 14 residues. The junction had 5 bases not matched to a gene; V was cut back by 5 bases and J by 5 bases. Germline V gives CDR1 MNHEY, CDR2 SVGAGI. CDR3 loop: CASSLGLAKDTQYF. In DNA form, the CDR3 reads TGTGCCAGCAGTCTTGGACTAGCGAAAGATACGCAGTATTTT.

The genes are TRBV6-1 and TRBJ1-2; no firm D call. This CDR3 spans 13 amino acids. Trimming took 3 bases from V and 4 from J, leaving 9 bases between them. The germline V gene has CDR1 MNHNS and CDR2 SASEGT. The DNA for the CDR3 is TGTGCCAGCAGTGACCCGGCCCTCTATGGCTACACCTTC. Translation gives CASSDPALYGYTF.

This chain uses TRBV7-2 with TRBJ2-1; D gene ambiguous. Germline CDR1 is SGHTA and CDR2 is FQGNSA. V lost 1 base and J 4 bases, leaving 5 bases between the germline ends. The CDR3 covers 13 residues. The CDR3 DNA is TGTGCCAGCAGCTTAGGCAGTTACAATGAGCAGTTCTTC. This codes for CASSLGSYNEQFF.